This T cell receptor (beta chain) derives from a study of OX40 agonist ivuxolimab in advanced cancers. Patients with autoimmune history or systemic immunosuppression were excluded. Peripheral blood came from all dose cohorts at three timepoints. The protocol was immunoSEQ multiplex PCR, while the TCRdb copy is restricted to in-frame clones and leaves out a portion. In the table there are some 100,000 clones, around 90% of which are singletons. This CDR3 is 13 amino acids long. Trimming shortened V by 1 base and J by 2 bases, and 6 bases separated the two germline ends. CDR1 and CDR2 from the germline V gene are SGHTA and FQGNSA.

This chain joins TRBV7-2 and TRBJ2-7; no clear D gene. The TCR originated in an adult with an advanced solid tumor such as melanoma, head and neck, liver or kidney cancer. Sequencing used CD4+ or CD8+ T cells sorted from blood, obtained in a trial of the OX40 agonist ivuxolimab. DNA of the CDR3: TGTGCCAGCAGCTTAGGGCATACCTACGAGCAGTACTTC. Encoded protein: CASSLGHTYEQYF. Complete variable domain (other parts from reference TRBV7-2 and TRBJ2-7): GAGVSQSPSNKVTEKGKDVELRCDPISGHTALYWYRQSLGQGLEFLIYFQGNSAPDKSGLPSDRFSAERTGGSVSTLTIQRTQQEDSAVYLCASSLGHTYEQYFGPGTRLTVT.